This T cell receptor (beta chain) comes out of a study of regulatory T cells in long-lasting Graves disease. Building the TCR beta libraries relied on iRepertoire HTBI primers, and CDR3 regions underwent Arm-PCR. Using its own MiXCR run on the multiplex PCR reads, TCRdb lists one record per CDR3 protein. This table has around 460,000 distinct CDR3 sequences, approximately 22% appearing once. Ten or more counts support this clonotype. The CDR3 has 13 residues. Trimming removed 2 bases from V and 5 bases from J, with 10 bases in between. The V gene's germline CDR1 is SGHNT and CDR2 YENEEA. Stated time point: persistent/refractory GD, antithyroid drugs over 5 years with positive TRAb. Scientists built the TCR library using RNA that was extracted from PBMCs. An endocrinology department in Xi'an, China, supplied the patients.

The chain has TRBV11-3 and TRBJ2-7; D unresolved. The sample here was peripheral blood mononuclear cells (PBMCs), taken when the disease was refractory, from a patient treated with antithyroid drugs. The TCR was taken from a female donor with Graves disease. CDR3 residues: CASSLFERHEQYF. In DNA, the CDR3 is TGTGCCAGCAGCTTATTCGAGCGCCACGAGCAGTACTTC.